This TCR beta chain was recovered during a study of shared clonotypes between healthy human individuals (dated by TCRdb to 2020 to 2022). Some background on the complete study: A couple of women and a few men aged 18 to 49 years were included in the cohort. The study deeply sequenced blood TCR repertoires of several healthy adults to estimate repertoire size and the extent of clonotype sharing between individuals. For each donor, CD4 naive and CD4 memory were each given three plates, CD8 naive was given two plates, and CD8 memory was given one plate. Leukapheresis yielded between about 0.85 and 9.5 billion PBMCs per donor. Different laboratories and diverse techniques were used to prepare libraries and sequence TCR repertoires, to increase sequencing depth and limit assay-specific biases. Overall study outcomes, separate from this receptor: Sharing across four donors was observed for approximately 5% of naive CD4, less than 4% of naive CD8, 2% to 2.5% of memory CD4, and roughly 0.4% of memory CD8 clonotypes. Based on pairwise subsampling, the degree of clonotype sharing among donors was expected to be affected by sequencing depth. Only blood was sampled, and tissue TCR repertoires likely differ from those in blood. Because the study included only a small number of donors, the genetic and exposure-history diversity represented was limited. Compared with non-shared clonotypes, the clonotypes found in all four sorted-subset donors had higher generation probabilities. Incomplete sequencing was indicated by rarefaction of sorted-subset datasets, despite the large sequencing depth. Estimated clonotype richness was generally larger for naive than for memory subsets.

About this clone: It lacks a known antigen. Base qualities are not provided; no much larger clone lies one nucleotide away.

Trimming at the junction amounts to 0 bases on V and 9 bases on J, and the germline ends lie 18 bases apart. There are 17 amino acids in the CDR3, from cysteine to phenylalanine inclusive. Only the CDR3 portion is preserved as DNA: 51 bases, with reading frame beginning at the first base. CDR1 and CDR2, per the germline V gene (reference sequence), are LNHNV and YYDKDF. Using the deep immunoSEQ assay, TCR CDR3 regions were amplified from genomic DNA by multiplex PCR. For each cell subset, the extracted genomic DNA was distributed evenly across all wells of several immunoSEQ 96-well plates, and each plate served as one replicate. For sorted subsets, each replicate PCR was loaded with about 0.2 ug genomic DNA, equivalent to roughly 30,000 T cell genomes. The purified libraries were quantified using a Qubit 3.0 fluorometer, sized with a Bioanalyzer 2100, and then quantified again using the KAPA Library Quantification kit. Every immunoSEQ 96-well plate was sequenced on a dedicated single-read 150-cycle Illumina NextSeq 550 flow cell. On the authors' methods: Because the immunoSEQ output held only junctional sequences and lacked quality scores, the filtering could not match the filtering applied to full-length reads. Sequences were annotated with PyIR, a Python wrapper for IgBLAST v1.9, and V/J genes and CDR3 were assigned using IMGT germline references. Reads with weak V/J assignments (E-value above 1e-6), missing CDR3, stop codons, out-of-frame junctions, or ambiguous translated residues were removed. A V3J clonotype was defined by an identical inferred V gene, J gene, and CDR3 amino acid sequence. To compute the percentage overlap between repertoires, the number of shared unique clonotypes was divided by the size of the smaller repertoire. Three approaches were used to assess repertoire richness: RTK rarefaction, the Chao1 estimator, and Recon v2.1 estimates of unobserved clonotypes. For all TCRbeta clonotypes obtained by the gDNA method from a few donors, generation probabilities were computed with OLGA. Here the immuneACCESS table is served through TCRdb, limited to in-frame sequences with V and J called. Missing clones are a known gap in these copies; in checked studies unresolved V genes cover under half, and the rest lacks a known reason. V and J calls and clone size are those listed in that table; D and trimming were worked out from the DNA. The sample table holds just over 2,000,000 clones, of which roughly 94% were seen once. The top ten constitute 0.13% of the sample.

Donors were healthy HIV-negative adults with no recently reported acute infections or vaccinations. Every donor was a Caucasian adult living in Nashville, Tennessee, USA. Magnetic negative selection was used to enrich CD4+ T cells, after which naive cells were positively selected on CD45RA and the negative fraction became the memory subset. Blood was obtained by leukapheresis, after which PBMCs were separated by Ficoll-Histopaque density gradient centrifugation and cryopreserved in liquid nitrogen vapor phase. Analytical flow cytometry was used to check the purity and quantity of every magnetically sorted T cell population. From each sorted fraction, genomic DNA was isolated and quantified by UV absorbance on a Nanodrop 2000c.

The V and J segments used are TRBV15 and TRBJ1-6, and TRBD1 may be the D gene, going by 5 matching bases. The sequenced material came from naive CD4+ T cells sorted from blood. The cell subset or site label on this specimen signifies: CD45RA+ positively selected. The receptor's source is a man aged 18 to 35 in good health. The bases read TGTGCCACCAGCAGAGACCTTGACGAGACAGAGGGTTCACCCCTCCACTTT. Its coded protein is CATSRDLDETEGSPLHF.